The subject of this entry is one T cell receptor beta chain. Per the original methods: Scientists estimated how many nucleated cells there were by amplifying reference gene primers. Profiled with immunoSEQ multiplex PCR; TCRdb holds only in-frame clones, not every one. Clone size and the V and J calls come from that table; the DNA yielded D and trimming. Of some 83,000 clones in the sample, around 80% are singletons; the top ten hold around a fifth. The V gene's germline CDR1 is MNHEY and CDR2 SVGAGI. V was pared by 6 bases and J by 1 base, with 9 bases between. CDR3 length: 14 amino acids. This sample was included in a study of blood T cell repertoires in COVID-19.

The J gene is TRBJ2-2, the V gene TRBV6-5, with D unclear. The TCR originated in a human donor in a cohort sampled during active COVID-19. Sequenced sample: peripheral blood. The CDR3 coding sequence is TGTGCCAGCAGAAAAACGGTGAACACCGGGGAGCTGTTTTTT. This sequence encodes CASRKTVNTGELFF.